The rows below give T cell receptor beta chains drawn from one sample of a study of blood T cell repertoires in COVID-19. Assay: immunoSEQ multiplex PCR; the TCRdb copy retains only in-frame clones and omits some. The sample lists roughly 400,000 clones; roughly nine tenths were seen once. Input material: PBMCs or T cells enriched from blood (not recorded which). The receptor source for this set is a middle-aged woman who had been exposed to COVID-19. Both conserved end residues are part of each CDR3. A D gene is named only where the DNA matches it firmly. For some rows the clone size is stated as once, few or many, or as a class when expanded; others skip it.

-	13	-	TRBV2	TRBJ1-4	TGTGCCAGCAGTTCCACCGGGTTCGGGAAACTGTTTTTT	CASSSTGFGKLFF
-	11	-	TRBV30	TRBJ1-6	TGTGGAGTCGGGGGTGGTTCACCCCTCCACTTT	CGVGGGSPLHF
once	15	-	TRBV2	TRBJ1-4	TGTGCCAGCACTGATCGGGGGGCAACTAATGAAAAACTGTTTTTT	CASTDRGATNEKLFF
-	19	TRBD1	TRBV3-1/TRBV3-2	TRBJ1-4	TGTGCCAGCAGCCAAGTCGGTGGGACAGGACGAGCAACTAATGAAAAACTGTTTTTT	CASSQVGGTGRATNEKLFF
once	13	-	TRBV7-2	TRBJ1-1	TGTGCCAGCGGATACAGGGTCCCGACTGAAGCTTTCTTT	CASGYRVPTEAFF
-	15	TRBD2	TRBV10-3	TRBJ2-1	TGTGCCATCCGCTTAGCGGGAGTCGGCCAAAATGAGCAGTTCTTC	CAIRLAGVGQNEQFF
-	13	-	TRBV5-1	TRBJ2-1	TGCGCCAGCAGCTTGATACTAGCTAGTGAGCAGTTCTTC	CASSLILASEQFF
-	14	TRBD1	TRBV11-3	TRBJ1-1	TGTGCCAGCAGCTTCCCGACAGGGCAGAATGAAGCTTTCTTT	CASSFPTGQNEAFF
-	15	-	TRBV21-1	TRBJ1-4	TGTGCCAGCACCCGGACAGGGGGAAAGGGAGAAAAACTGTTTTTT	CASTRTGGKGEKLFF
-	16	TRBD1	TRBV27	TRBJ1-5	TGTGCCAGCAGTAATAAGGGGGCTTACGGCAATCAGCCCCAGCATTTT	CASSNKGAYGNQPQHF
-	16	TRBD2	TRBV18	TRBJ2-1	TGTGCCAGCTCACCACAACTAGCGGGGGATTACAATGAGCAGTTCTTC	CASSPQLAGDYNEQFF
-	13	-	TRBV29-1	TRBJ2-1	TGCAGCGTTGATACGGGGTACTACAATGAGCAGTTCTTC	CSVDTGYYNEQFF
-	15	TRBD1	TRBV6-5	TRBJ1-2	TGTGCCAGCAGCGGAGATTTGACAGGGCTCTATGGCTACACCTTC	CASSGDLTGLYGYTF
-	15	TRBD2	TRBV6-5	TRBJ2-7	TGTGCCAGCAGGGAGACTAGCGGGAAAGGGTACGAGCAGTACTTC	CASRETSGKGYEQYF
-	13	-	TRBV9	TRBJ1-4	TGTGCCAGCAGCCCAGGCCAGAATGAAAAACTGTTTTTT	CASSPGQNEKLFF
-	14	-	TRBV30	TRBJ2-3	TGTGCCTGGAGGCGGAGCGGCGGCACAGATACGCAGTATTTT	CAWRRSGGTDTQYF
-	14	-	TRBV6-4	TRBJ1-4	TGTGCCAGCAGCCCTCGGGGGAGTGAGGGAAAACTGTTTTTT	CASSPRGSEGKLFF
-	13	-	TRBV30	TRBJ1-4	TGTGCCTGGAGTGTGCGAGGGAATGAAAAACTGTTTTTT	CAWSVRGNEKLFF
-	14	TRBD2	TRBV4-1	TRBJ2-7	TGCGCCAGCAGCCTAGCGGGAGGGAAATACGAGCAGTACTTC	CASSLAGGKYEQYF
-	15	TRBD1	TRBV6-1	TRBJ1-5	TGTGCCAGCAGTGAAATAGGACAGGGGAATCAGCCCCAGCATTTT	CASSEIGQGNQPQHF
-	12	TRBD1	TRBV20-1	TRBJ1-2	TGCAGTGCTAGTCCAGGGGGCGTTGGCTACACCTTC	CSASPGGVGYTF
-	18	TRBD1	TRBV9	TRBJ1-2	TGTGCCAGCAGCGGACTTCAGACCGGGACAGGGTCGAACTATGGCTACACCTTC	CASSGLQTGTGSNYGYTF
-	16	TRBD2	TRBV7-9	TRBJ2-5	TGTGCCAGCAGCTCGATAGCGGGGGGAGGACAAGAGACCCAGTACTTC	CASSSIAGGGQETQYF
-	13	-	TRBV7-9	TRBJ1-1	TGTGCCAGCAGGTACAGTCCGGCCACTGAAGCTTTCTTT	CASRYSPATEAFF
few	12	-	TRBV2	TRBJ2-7	TGTGCCAGCACTACGGTCTCCTACGAGCAGTACTTC	CASTTVSYEQYF
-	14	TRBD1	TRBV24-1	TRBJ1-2	TGTGCCACCAGTGAGCATACAGGGGATTATGGCTACACCTTC	CATSEHTGDYGYTF
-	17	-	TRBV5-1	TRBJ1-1	TGCGCCAGCAGCTTGGTTATCGGGACACTTGGGAACACTGAAGCTTTCTTT	CASSLVIGTLGNTEAFF
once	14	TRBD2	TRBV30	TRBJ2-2	TGTGCCTGGAGGGGGAGGGCTCACACCGGGGAGCTGTTTTTT	CAWRGRAHTGELFF
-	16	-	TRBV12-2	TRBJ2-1	TGTGCAAGTCGCTTAGCGCGGGGGAACGGCACGGATGAGCAGTTCTTC	CASRLARGNGTDEQFF
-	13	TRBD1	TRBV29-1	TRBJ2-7	TGCAGCGTTGGCAGGACAGGACAATACGAGCAGTACTTC	CSVGRTGQYEQYF
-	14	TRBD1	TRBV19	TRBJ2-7	TGTGCCAGTAGTATAGCTGTCAGGGGGTACGAGCAGTACTTC	CASSIAVRGYEQYF
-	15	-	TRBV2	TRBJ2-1	TGTGCCAGCATACCGGACATGGAAAGATACAATGAGCAGTTCTTC	CASIPDMERYNEQFF
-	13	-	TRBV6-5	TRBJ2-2	TGTGCCAGCGGACAGATGGGAACCGGGGAGCTGTTTTTT	CASGQMGTGELFF
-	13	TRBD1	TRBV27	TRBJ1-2	TGTGCCAGCAGGCCAGACAGGGGGAAGGTCCACACCTTC	CASRPDRGKVHTF
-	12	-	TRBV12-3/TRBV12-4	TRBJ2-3	TGTGCCAGCAGTAACCGGGTTAATACGCAGTATTTT	CASSNRVNTQYF
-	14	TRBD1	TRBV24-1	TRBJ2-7	TGTGCCACCAGTGAGGACAGGAGCCCTCACGAGCAGTACTTC	CATSEDRSPHEQYF
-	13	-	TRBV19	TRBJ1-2	TGTGCCAGTAGTATAGGGGGGGACTATGGCTACACCTTC	CASSIGGDYGYTF
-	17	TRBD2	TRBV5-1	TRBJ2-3	TGCGCCAGCAGCCTGATGGGACTAGCGTCGAGCACAGATACGCAGTATTTT	CASSLMGLASSTDTQYF
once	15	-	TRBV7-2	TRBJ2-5	TGTGCCAGCAGCTTAGGGGGGGACTCTGTGGAGACCCAGTACTTC	CASSLGGDSVETQYF
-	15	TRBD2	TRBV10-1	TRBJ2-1	TGCGCCAGCCAGACTAGCGGGAGCCCCCTGGATGAGCAGTTCTTC	CASQTSGSPLDEQFF
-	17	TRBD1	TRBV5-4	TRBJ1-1	TGTGCCAGCAGCCTGCGGGGAGGGGACAGGGACCTCACTGAAGCTTTCTTT	CASSLRGGDRDLTEAFF
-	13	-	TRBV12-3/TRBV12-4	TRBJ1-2	TGTGCCAGCAGTTTGAGGAGGTTAAGTGGCTACACCTTC	CASSLRRLSGYTF
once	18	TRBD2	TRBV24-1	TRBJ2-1	TGTGCCACCAGCCACACCCCGGGACTAGCGGGAGAGGGCAATGAGCAGTTCTTC	CATSHTPGLAGEGNEQFF
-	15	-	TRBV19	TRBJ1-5	TGTGCCAGTAGTACATACAGTGCTAGGGGTCAGCCCCAGCATTTT	CASSTYSARGQPQHF
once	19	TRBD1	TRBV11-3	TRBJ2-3	TGTGCCAGCAGCTTAGACCCCCCGGTGGACAGGGTATTTCTTCGTACGCAGTATTTT	CASSLDPPVDRVFLRTQYF
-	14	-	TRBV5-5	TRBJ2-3	TGTGCCAGCAGCTTGAGAGGGATCGCAGATACGCAGTATTTT	CASSLRGIADTQYF
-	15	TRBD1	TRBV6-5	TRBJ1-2	TGTGCCAGCAGTTACGGGGCAGGGGGTCTCTATGGCTACACCTTC	CASSYGAGGLYGYTF
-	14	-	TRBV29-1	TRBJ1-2	TGCAGCGTTGAAGAAGCTTCACGGCCGGGGAGCTACACCTTC	CSVEEASRPGSYTF
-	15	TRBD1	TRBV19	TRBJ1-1	TGTGCCAGTAGTCTCCGGACAGGGGCGCGAACTGAAGCTTTCTTT	CASSLRTGARTEAFF
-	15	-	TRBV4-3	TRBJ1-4	TGCGCCAGCAGCCAAGAACAGGGTAACAATGAAAAACTGTTTTTT	CASSQEQGNNEKLFF